Shown below are 24 T cell receptor beta chains from a single sample sequenced in a study of T cell responses to AZD1222 COVID-19 vaccine. Repertoires were generated with immunoSEQ multiplex PCR, while TCRdb's copy carries only in-frame clones and drops some. The sample shows 130,000 or so clones, roughly 89% of them seen only once. The specimen was peripheral blood, collected on day 0 of AZD1222 vaccination. These TCRs come from an adult in good health.

The rearrangement links TRBV2 to TRBJ1-1, with D possibly TRBD1 on 6 matching bases. V was cut by 3 bases and J by 0 bases, with 8 bases left in between. The V gene's germline CDR1 is SNHLY and CDR2 FYNNEI. This CDR3 has 14 residues. The CDR3, as DNA: TGTGCCAGCAGTGAGGACAGCATGAACACTGAAGCTTTCTTT. Translating gives CASSEDSMNTEAFF.

This chain connects TRBV3-1 (or the pseudogene TRBV3-2) to TRBJ1-2; weak D call: TRBD1 (6 bases). The V end was cut by 4 bases, the J end by 4 bases, with 19 bases between. Germline CDR1 and CDR2: LGHDT and YNNKEL (reference sequence). The CDR3 is 16 residues long. The CDR3 nucleotides read TGTGCCAGCAGCCTCGGGGCCAGGGGCGCCGGCTATGGCTACACCTTC. Protein sequence: CASSLGARGAGYGYTF.

The chain is built from TRBV7-8 and TRBJ1-5; no definite D call. V shed 2 bases and J shed 1 base, with 12 bases lying between them. The CDR3 runs to 16 residues. Germline-derived CDR1 and CDR2 are SGHVS and FQNEAQ. The chain's CDR3 is CASSLSAGGSNQPQHF. The CDR3 DNA is TGTGCCAGCAGCTTAAGTGCGGGTGGGAGCAATCAGCCCCAGCATTTT.

This chain connects TRBV2 to TRBJ1-1, with D unclear. This CDR3 region has 13 residues. Germline-derived CDR1 and CDR2 are SNHLY and FYNNEI. V was clipped by 2 bases and J by 11 bases, with 15 bases between them. For the CDR3, the DNA is TGTGCCAGCAGTGAAAGCGGTTGGGGTGATGCTTTCTTT. It yields the protein CASSESGWGDAFF.

The rearrangement links TRBV18 to TRBJ2-2, with no clear D. Trimming pared 3 bases from V and 1 base from J, leaving 12 bases between. This CDR3 region has 16 residues. Germline V gives CDR1 KGHSH, CDR2 LQKENI. For the CDR3, the DNA is TGTGCCAGCTCACCTCGGAAGAATCTGAACACCGGGGAGCTGTTTTTT. Its translation is CASSPRKNLNTGELFF.

This clone was picked up one time. The J gene is TRBJ1-6, the V gene TRBV14; no firm D call. V was trimmed by 0 bases and J by 10 bases, leaving 10 bases between them. Germline values: CDR1 SGHDN, CDR2 FVKESK. This CDR3 comprises 14 residues. The CDR3 sequence is CASSQEAASSPLHF. In DNA form, the CDR3 reads TGTGCCAGCAGCCAAGAAGCGGCATCCTCACCCCTCCACTTT.

The J gene is TRBJ2-2, the V gene TRBV7-9; possibly TRBD2 for D (5 bases). Germline CDR1 is SEHNR and CDR2 is FQNEAQ (reference sequence). V was shortened by 3 bases and J by 6 bases, with 11 bases between the two germline ends. The CDR3 consists of 14 residues. CDR3 protein: CASSLDSVSGELFF. CDR3 nucleotides: TGTGCCAGCAGCTTGGACTCTGTCTCCGGGGAGCTGTTTTTT. Using reference TRBV7-9 and TRBJ2-2 for the parts outside the CDR3, the full variable domain is DTGVSQNPRHKITKRGQNVTFRCDPISEHNRLYWYRQTLGQGPEFLTYFQNEAQLEKSRLLSDRFSAERPKGSFSTLEIQRTEQGDSAMYLCASSLDSVSGELFFGEGSRLTVL.

The chain couples TRBV7-9 to TRBJ1-1, with D tentatively TRBD1 (5 bases). Germline-derived CDR1 and CDR2 are SEHNR and FQNEAQ (reference sequence). The germline V and J ends were trimmed by 4 bases and 11 bases, with 20 bases remaining between them. The CDR3 is made up of 14 amino acids. CDR3 nucleotide sequence: TGTGCCAGCAGCTCCCCCCGGGACTCCTCGAGGGCTTTCTTT. Translating gives CASSSPRDSSRAFF. The full variable domain, in which reference TRBV7-9 and TRBJ1-1 provide the parts outside the CDR3, is DTGVSQNPRHKITKRGQNVTFRCDPISEHNRLYWYRQTLGQGPEFLTYFQNEAQLEKSRLLSDRFSAERPKGSFSTLEIQRTEQGDSAMYLCASSSPRDSSRAFFGQGTRLTVV.

V gene TRBV11-2 combines with J gene TRBJ1-2; 8 nucleotides match TRBD1. The CDR3 loop spans 18 amino acids. Per germline, CDR1 SGHAT and CDR2 FQNNGV. Trimming took 1 base from V and 6 from J; bases not matched to a gene: 16. CDR3 protein: CASSLVSRGRRTNDGYTF. As DNA, the CDR3 is TGTGCCAGCAGCTTAGTATCCAGGGGGCGAAGAACAAACGATGGCTACACCTTC. The full variable domain, its missing parts supplied by reference TRBV11-2 and TRBJ1-2, is EAGVAQSPRYKIIEKRQSVAFWCNPISGHATLYWYQQILGQGPKLLIQFQNNGVVDDSQLPKDRFSAERLKGVDSTLKIQPAKLEDSAVYLCASSLVSRGRRTNDGYTFGSGTRLTVV.

This clone occurred a few times. This chain joins TRBV29-1 and TRBJ1-2; D gene unclear. Trimming removed 3 bases from V and 8 bases from J, with 4 bases in between. The CDR3 runs to 9 residues. The germline V gene has CDR1 SQVTM and CDR2 ANQGSEA. CDR3: CSVDLGYTF. CDR3 nucleotide sequence: TGCAGCGTTGATCTGGGCTACACCTTC.

This clone was recorded only once. V and J are TRBV7-6 and TRBJ2-1, with TRBD1 matching 7 bases. The ends lost 5 bases at V and 10 bases at J; junction bases unmatched: 8. Germline-derived CDR1 and CDR2 are SGHVS and FNYEAQ. The CDR3 consists of 13 residues. CDR3 bases: TGTGCCAGCAGCGGACGACAGGGTTTGGAGCAGTTCTTC. Residues: CASSGRQGLEQFF.

The sample holds one count of this clone. The chain employs TRBV20-1 and TRBJ1-2; no definite D call. Germline V gives CDR1 DFQATT, CDR2 SNEGSKA (reference sequence). The CDR3 covers 13 residues. V was pared by 3 bases and J by 3 bases, with 11 bases between. CDR3 residues: CSASQSGHYGYTF. The CDR3 DNA sequence: TGCAGTGCTAGTCAGTCGGGCCACTATGGCTACACCTTC.

This clone was observed once. The genes are TRBV7-6 and TRBJ2-3, with 7 bases that match TRBD1. CDR3 length equals 15 residues. Germline loops: CDR1 SGHVS, CDR2 FNYEAQ. V gave up 3 bases and J gave up 3 bases; unmatched junction bases: 6. As DNA, the CDR3 is TGTGCCAGCAGCTTCGGAGAGGGGGCTACAGATACGCAGTATTTT. Translated, it gives CASSFGEGATDTQYF.

The genes are TRBV19 and TRBJ2-7; D unclear. CDR1 and CDR2 from the germline V gene are LNHDA and SQIVND (reference sequence). The CDR3 runs 14 residues. The germline V and J ends were trimmed by 6 bases and 1 base, with 13 bases remaining between them. In DNA form, the CDR3 reads TGTGCCAGTAGGGATTTGACGGTGTCCTACGAGCAGTACTTC. Its translation is CASRDLTVSYEQYF. The full variable domain, completed using reference TRBV19 and TRBJ2-7, is DGGITQSPKYLFRKEGQNVTLSCEQNLNHDAMYWYRQDPGQGLRLIYYSQIVNDFQKGDIAEGYSVSREKKESFPLTVTSAQKNPTAFYLCASRDLTVSYEQYFGPGTRLTVT.

The V call is TRBV5-8, the J call TRBJ2-7; 8 bases line up with TRBD1. J lost 1 base, V lost 3 bases, and 6 bases had no gene match. The CDR3 has 15 residues. Per the germline V gene, CDR1 is SGHTS and CDR2 is YDEGEE. CDR3 DNA: TGTGCCAGCAGCTACAGGGGGGACCCATCCTACGAGCAGTACTTC. Its protein is CASSYRGDPSYEQYF.

The chain joins TRBV27 to TRBJ2-5, with D unresolved. V lost 6 bases and J 0 bases, leaving 8 bases between the germline ends. This CDR3 comprises 13 residues. Germline CDR1 and CDR2: MNHEY and SMNVEV (reference sequence). The CDR3 protein is CASRAVYQETQYF. The CDR3 DNA reads as TGTGCCAGCAGGGCGGTGTACCAAGAGACCCAGTACTTC.

The V and J genes are TRBV20-1 and TRBJ2-7, with D hard to call. The CDR3 loop spans 11 amino acids. V was clipped by 4 bases and J by 6 bases, with 10 bases between them. Germline V gives CDR1 DFQATT, CDR2 SNEGSKA (reference sequence). CDR3 DNA: TGCAGTGCTATTCAGTCCGTCGAGCAGTACTTC. As protein: CSAIQSVEQYF.

The genes are TRBV28 and TRBJ1-1; D may be TRBD1 (5 bases). CDR1 is MDHEN and CDR2 is SYDVKM in the germline V gene. The germline V and J ends were trimmed by 6 bases and 2 bases, with 22 bases remaining between them. This CDR3 is built from 17 residues. CDR3 in amino acids: CASRLDSARAENTEAFF. The CDR3 DNA is TGTGCCAGCAGGCTGGACTCAGCCAGGGCCGAAAACACTGAAGCTTTCTTT.

This sequence joins TRBV4-2 and TRBJ2-1; D possibly uses TRBD1 or TRBD2 (6 bases each). CDR1 is LGHNA and CDR2 is YNFKEQ in the germline V gene. Trimming took 0 bases from V and 0 from J, leaving 9 bases between them. This CDR3 is 16 amino acids long. CDR3: CASSQDRGDSYNEQFF. The CDR3 DNA follows: TGTGCCAGCAGCCAAGATAGGGGGGACTCCTACAATGAGCAGTTCTTC.

The chain has TRBV6-5 and TRBJ2-3; D perhaps matches TRBD2 (6 bases). The CDR3 has 14 amino acids. Per germline, CDR1 MNHEY and CDR2 SVGAGI. V was shortened by 11 bases and J by 0 bases, with 15 bases between the two germline ends. CDR3: CAVIGRGSTDTQYF. CDR3 nucleotides: TGTGCCGTTATAGGGCGGGGTAGCACAGATACGCAGTATTTT.

This clone was seen just once. At one of its ends the junction is not consistent with the germline gene, which may arise from a read error. V is TRBV23-1 and J is TRBJ2-1; 11 bases line up with TRBD1. TRBV23-1 is filed as an ORF, its function uncertain. This CDR3 comprises 20 residues. The CDR3 is CASTQGQGASRHTSYNEQFF. The CDR3 DNA reads TGCGCCAGCACTCAAGGACAGGGGGCATCCCGTCACACCTCCTACAATGAGCAGTTCTTC.

The CDR3 protein is CASSFQGRKTQYF. In DNA form, the CDR3 reads TGTGCCAGCAGCTTTCAGGGGCGGAAGACCCAGTACTTC. The rearrangement links TRBV11-2 to TRBJ2-5; the D gene is possibly TRBD1 (6 bases). Germline-derived CDR1 and CDR2 are SGHAT and FQNNGV. CDR3 size: 13 residues. V dropped 3 bases and J dropped 6 bases, with 11 bases sitting between them.

V is TRBV25-1 and J is TRBJ2-2; 8 bases are shared with TRBD1. V was pared by 5 bases and J by 4 bases, with 9 bases of the junction left unmatched. The CDR3 is 16 residues long. CDR1 is MGHDK, CDR2 SYGVNS, per germline. The CDR3 coding sequence is TGTGCCAGCAGTCCCCCCAGGGGGCTCGCCACCGGGGAGCTGTTTTTT. Translation: CASSPPRGLATGELFF.

The chain carries TRBV9 and TRBJ1-1, with TRBD1 matching 9 bases. Germline CDR1 SGDLS, CDR2 YYNGEE. The ends lost 1 base at V and 9 bases at J; junction bases unmatched: 4. The length of the CDR3 is 13 residues. The CDR3 is CASSVTGQGKAFF. DNA of the CDR3: TGTGCCAGCAGCGTAACTGGACAGGGGAAAGCTTTCTTT.